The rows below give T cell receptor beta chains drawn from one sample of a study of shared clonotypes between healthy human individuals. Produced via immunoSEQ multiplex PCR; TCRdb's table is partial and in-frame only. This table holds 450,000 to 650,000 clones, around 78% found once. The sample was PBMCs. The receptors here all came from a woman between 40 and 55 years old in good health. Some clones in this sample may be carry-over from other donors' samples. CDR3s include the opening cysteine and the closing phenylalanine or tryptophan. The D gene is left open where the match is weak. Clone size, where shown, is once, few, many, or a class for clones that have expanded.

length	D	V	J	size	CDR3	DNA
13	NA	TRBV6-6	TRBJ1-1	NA	CASSRRVNTEAFF	TGTGCCAGCAGTCGCAGGGTTAACACTGAAGCTTTCTTT
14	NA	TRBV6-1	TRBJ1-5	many	CASAPEGGVQPQHF	TGTGCCAGCGCCCCCGAGGGGGGGGTTCAGCCCCAGCATTTT
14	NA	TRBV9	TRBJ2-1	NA	CASSVGPDHNEQFF	TGTGCCAGCAGCGTAGGCCCAGACCACAATGAGCAGTTCTTC
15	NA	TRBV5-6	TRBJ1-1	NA	CASTPVGSRNTEAFF	TGTGCCAGCACGCCCGTCGGGAGCCGGAACACTGAAGCTTTCTTT
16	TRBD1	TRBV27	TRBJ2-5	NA	CASTPRAQGAGETQYF	TGTGCCAGCACCCCCCGAGCACAGGGGGCGGGGGAGACCCAGTACTTC
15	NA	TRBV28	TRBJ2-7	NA	CASSSPGVALYEQYF	TGTGCCAGCAGTTCCCCAGGAGTGGCTCTGTACGAGCAGTACTTC
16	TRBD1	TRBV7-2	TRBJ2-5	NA	CASSSSPGQPSETQYF	TGTGCCAGCAGCTCCTCCCCGGGACAGCCTTCAGAGACCCAGTACTTC
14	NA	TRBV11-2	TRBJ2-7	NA	CASSLGLGLYEQYF	TGTGCCAGCAGCTTAGGACTGGGGCTCTACGAGCAGTACTTC
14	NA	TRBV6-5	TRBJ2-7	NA	CASSYSGSTYEQYF	TGTGCCAGCAGTTACTCCGGGAGTACCTACGAGCAGTACTTC
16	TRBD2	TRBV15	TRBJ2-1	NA	CATSRVTSGKYNEQFF	TGTGCCACCAGCAGAGTTACTAGCGGGAAATACAATGAGCAGTTCTTC
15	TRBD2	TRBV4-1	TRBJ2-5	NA	CASSLGIAGDYEQYF	TGCGCCAGCAGCCTCGGGATAGCGGGGGACTATGAGCAGTACTTC
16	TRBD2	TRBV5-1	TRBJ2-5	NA	CASSFGPASGQETQYF	TGCGCCAGCAGCTTCGGTCCGGCTAGCGGCCAAGAGACCCAGTACTTC
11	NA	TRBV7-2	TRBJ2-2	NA	CASSWAGELFF	TGTGCCAGCAGCTGGGCCGGGGAGCTGTTTTTT
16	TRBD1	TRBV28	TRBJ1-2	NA	CASSLFSPDRDYGYTF	TGTGCCAGCAGCCTATTTAGCCCGGACAGGGACTATGGCTACACCTTC
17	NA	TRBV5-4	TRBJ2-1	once	CASTGAQGGPIYNEQFF	TGTGCCAGCACCGGGGCCCAGGGAGGACCAATCTACAATGAGCAGTTCTTC
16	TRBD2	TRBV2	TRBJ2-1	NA	CASSGITGLAGREQFF	TGTGCCAGCAGTGGGATTACGGGACTAGCGGGACGGGAGCAGTTCTTC
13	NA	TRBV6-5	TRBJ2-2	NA	CASKGRRTGELFF	TGTGCCAGCAAAGGGCGTCGCACCGGGGAGCTGTTTTTT
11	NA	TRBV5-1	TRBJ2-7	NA	CASTGYDEQYF	TGCGCCAGCACTGGGTACGACGAGCAGTACTTC
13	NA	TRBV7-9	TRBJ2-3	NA	CASRNSGTDTQYF	TGTGCCAGCAGGAATAGCGGCACAGATACGCAGTATTTT
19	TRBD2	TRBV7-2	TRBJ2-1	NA	CASSRGALAGGSSYNEQFF	TGTGCCAGCAGCCGGGGGGCACTAGCGGGAGGGAGCTCCTACAATGAGCAGTTCTTC
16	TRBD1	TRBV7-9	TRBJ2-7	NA	CASSAWDSRSFYEQYF	TGTGCCAGCAGCGCCTGGGACAGCCGTAGTTTCTACGAGCAGTACTTC
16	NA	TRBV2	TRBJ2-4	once	CASSGPYSSAKNIQYF	TGTGCCAGCAGTGGTCCCTACTCTAGCGCCAAAAACATTCAGTACTTC
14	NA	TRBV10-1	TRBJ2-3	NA	CASSGGYNTDTQYF	TGCGCCAGCAGTGGAGGCTATAACACAGATACGCAGTATTTT
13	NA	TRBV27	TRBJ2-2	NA	CASSLSLGGELFF	TGTGCCAGCAGTTTATCGCTGGGCGGGGAGCTGTTTTTT
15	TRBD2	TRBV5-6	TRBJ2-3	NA	CASSTSSGSRDTQYF	TGTGCCAGCAGCACCTCTAGCGGGAGTAGAGATACGCAGTATTTT
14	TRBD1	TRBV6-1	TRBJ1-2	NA	CASSGTGDNYGYTF	TGTGCCAGCAGTGGGACAGGGGATAACTATGGCTACACCTTC
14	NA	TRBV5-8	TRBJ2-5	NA	CASSHGTNQETQYF	TGTGCCAGCAGTCACGGGACCAACCAAGAGACCCAGTACTTC
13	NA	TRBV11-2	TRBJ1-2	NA	CASSSAGLYGYTF	TGTGCCAGCAGCTCCGCGGGTCTCTATGGCTACACCTTC
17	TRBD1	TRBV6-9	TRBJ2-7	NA	CASSYSPLDRARYEQYF	TGTGCCAGCAGTTATTCCCCCCTCGACAGGGCGCGATACGAGCAGTACTTC
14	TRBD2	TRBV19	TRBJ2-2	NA	CASSIIAGTGELFF	TGTGCCAGTAGTATCATAGCGGGTACCGGGGAGCTGTTTTTT
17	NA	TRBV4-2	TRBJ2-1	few	CASSQAVAGIWGNEQFF	TGTGCCAGCAGCCAAGCGGTAGCAGGGATTTGGGGGAATGAGCAGTTCTTC
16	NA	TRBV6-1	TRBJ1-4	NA	CASSERAGEGGEKLFF	TGTGCCAGCAGTGAAAGAGCGGGGGAAGGAGGTGAAAAACTGTTTTTT
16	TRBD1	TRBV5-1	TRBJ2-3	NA	CASSLATGGGTDTQYF	TGCGCCAGCAGCTTGGCAACAGGGGGTGGCACAGATACGCAGTATTTT
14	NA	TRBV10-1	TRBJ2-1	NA	CASSTSRGYNEQFF	TGCGCCAGCAGCACGAGCCGGGGTTACAATGAGCAGTTCTTC
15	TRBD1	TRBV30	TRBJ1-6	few	CAWSGWDRGNSPLHF	TGTGCCTGGAGTGGATGGGACAGGGGTAATTCACCCCTCCACTTT
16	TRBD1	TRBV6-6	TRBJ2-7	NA	CASSSNSGTAASEQYF	TGTGCCAGCAGTTCCAATTCCGGGACAGCCGCCAGCGAGCAGTACTTC
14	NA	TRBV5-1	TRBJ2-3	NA	CASFRALNTDTQYF	TGCGCCAGCTTCAGGGCCCTGAACACAGATACGCAGTATTTT
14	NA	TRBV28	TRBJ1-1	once	CASRGGFEDTEAFF	TGTGCCAGCAGGGGGGGATTCGAGGACACTGAAGCTTTCTTT
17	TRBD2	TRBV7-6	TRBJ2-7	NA	CASSLLAGGPGSYEQYF	TGTGCCAGCAGCTTACTTGCGGGAGGGCCGGGATCCTACGAGCAGTACTTC
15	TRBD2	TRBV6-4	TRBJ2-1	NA	CASSDTGLVRNEQFF	TGTGCCAGCAGTGACACGGGACTAGTTCGCAATGAGCAGTTCTTC
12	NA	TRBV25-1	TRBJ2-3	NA	CASSAGGDTQYF	TGTGCCAGCAGTGCCGGCGGGGATACGCAGTATTTT
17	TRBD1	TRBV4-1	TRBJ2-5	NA	CASSQAAGQGAWGTQYF	TGCGCCAGCAGCCAAGCGGCCGGACAGGGCGCCTGGGGGACCCAGTACTTC
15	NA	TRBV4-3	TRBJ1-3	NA	CASSQDLAGANTIYF	TGCGCCAGCAGCCAAGATTTAGCAGGGGCCAACACCATATATTTT
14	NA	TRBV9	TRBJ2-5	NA	CASSVGGGGETQYF	TGTGCCAGCAGCGTAGGCGGAGGGGGAGAGACCCAGTACTTC
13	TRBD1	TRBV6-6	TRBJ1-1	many	CASSSTPGQGAFF	TGTGCCAGCAGTTCCACCCCCGGACAGGGAGCTTTCTTT
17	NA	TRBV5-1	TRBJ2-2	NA	CASSRLPQRTNTGELFF	TGCGCCAGCAGCCGTCTTCCTCAGCGGACGAACACCGGGGAGCTGTTTTTT
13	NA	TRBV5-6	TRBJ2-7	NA	CASSLGGPYEQYF	TGTGCCAGCAGCTTGGGGGGGCCCTACGAGCAGTACTTC
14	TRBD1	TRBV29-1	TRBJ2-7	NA	CSVDGQGTSYEQYF	TGCAGCGTGGATGGACAGGGGACCTCCTACGAGCAGTACTTC
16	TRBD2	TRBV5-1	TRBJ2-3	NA	CASSLRLAGPTDTQYF	TGCGCCAGCAGCTTGCGGCTAGCGGGACCCACAGATACGCAGTATTTT
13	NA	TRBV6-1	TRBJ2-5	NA	CASSEVSQETQYF	TGTGCCAGCAGTGAAGTTAGCCAAGAGACCCAGTACTTC
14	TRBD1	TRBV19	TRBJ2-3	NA	CASSMGQGTDTQYF	TGTGCCAGTAGTATGGGACAGGGGACAGATACGCAGTATTTT
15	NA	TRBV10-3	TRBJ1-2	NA	CATLLSKTGPYGYTF	TGTGCCACCCTACTTTCGAAGACAGGACCCTATGGCTACACCTTC
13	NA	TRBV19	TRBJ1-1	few	CASTTQMETEAFF	TGTGCCAGCACGACACAAATGGAGACTGAAGCTTTCTTT
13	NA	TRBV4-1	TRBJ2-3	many	CASSHPKTDTQYF	TGCGCCAGCAGCCATCCCAAGACAGATACGCAGTATTTT
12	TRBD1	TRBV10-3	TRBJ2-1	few	CAISGQGNEQFF	TGTGCCATCAGTGGACAGGGCAATGAACAGTTCTTC